Listed below are T cell receptor beta chains from one sample, sequenced in a study of cytomegalovirus exposure and HLA in healthy donors. The protocol was immunoSEQ multiplex PCR, while the TCRdb copy is restricted to in-frame clones and leaves out a portion. The sample records about 160,000 clones, roughly 77% being singletons. The sequenced sample was PBMCs. Every receptor here comes from a young woman in good health and CMV-seronegative. Each CDR3 is given with its conserved first and last residue. Clone size is given for some rows only: seen once, a few or many times, or a class if the clone is expanded.

v_gene	abundance	j_gene	CDR3aa
TRBV4-1	NA	TRBJ2-1	CASSQEIASGYYNEQFF
TRBV7-2	NA	TRBJ1-1	CASSLGEGMNTEAFF
TRBV28	NA	TRBJ1-6	CASTIGGGTNSPLHF
TRBV25-1	NA	TRBJ2-1	CASSATSGRALNYNEQFF
TRBV28	NA	TRBJ1-5	CASSFQLDRPYSNQPQHF
TRBV10-3	NA	TRBJ1-3	CAISEGAGNTIYF
TRBV2	NA	TRBJ1-6	CASSEVMLGLSPLHF
TRBV15	few	TRBJ2-7	CATSRSPDFYEQYF
TRBV7-9	few	TRBJ2-1	CASSLGQGEQHQFF
TRBV18	NA	TRBJ1-1	CASSPNGQGMAFF
TRBV2	NA	TRBJ2-7	CASSQGQGAYEQYF
TRBV4-1	NA	TRBJ1-2	CASSQESGTAYLNGYTF
TRBV6-1	NA	TRBJ1-1	CASRGLSGAGEAFF
TRBV7-8	few	TRBJ1-4	CASSPRTGTKGKLFF
TRBV18	NA	TRBJ2-7	CASSPGTSGRTYEQYF
TRBV7-9	NA	NA	CASSLSQGSYEQYF
TRBV28	NA	TRBJ2-2	CASSLGGNSANTGELFF
TRBV7-6	NA	TRBJ2-1	CASSLGRQGLRNEQFF
TRBV7-9	once	TRBJ2-7	CASSLGAWRAYEQYF
TRBV25-1	NA	TRBJ2-1	CASSVLTSESYNEQFF
TRBV7-5	NA	TRBJ1-2	CVRSFRTRGLGYGYTF
TRBV18	NA	TRBJ1-6	CASSPQTANSPLHF
TRBV7-9	few	TRBJ2-7	CASSFGLDHEQYF
TRBV5-8	NA	TRBJ2-1	CASSRPAGGPDNEQFF
TRBV9	NA	TRBJ2-1	CASSAGLAGVYEQFF
TRBV5-5	NA	TRBJ1-1	CASSTPYRGRNTEAFF
TRBV6-6	few	TRBJ2-2	CASTFAGELFF
TRBV18	NA	TRBJ1-5	CASSLWTDNQPQHF
TRBV28	NA	TRBJ1-2	CASTFIGLDSGYTF
TRBV7-2	NA	TRBJ2-3	CASSLQGARGTDTQYF
TRBV27	NA	TRBJ2-1	CASRLLGEGTSGRSNEQFF
TRBV9	once	TRBJ1-1	CASSVAGSEAFF
TRBV19	NA	TRBJ2-7	CASSPRLGGSYEQYF
TRBV19	many	TRBJ1-4	CASKAVYEKLFF
TRBV6-5	NA	TRBJ1-1	CASNSQGVETEAFF
TRBV7-3	NA	TRBJ2-1	CASSLTYGTGANEQFF